The 27 T cell receptor beta chains reported below all come from one sample, sequenced in a study of identical twins (dated by TCRdb to 2016 to 2017). The library was built by means of 5' RACE. Sequencing instrument: Illumina HiSeq 2000. TCRdb reran the public reads through fastp at Q25 and MiXCR, keeping productive beta chains. Records with the same CDR3 protein are collapsed into one entry carrying the most frequent genes and DNA. For this sample there are 400,000 to 550,000 distinct CDR3 sequences; 20% to 25% appear just once. The top ten constitute about 3% of the sample. Another study also made use of these data, one on T cells expressing NK-cell markers.

The sample taken for sequencing was CD4+ T cells sorted from blood. The receptors were sampled from a woman younger than 30 in good health.

This rearrangement joins TRBV5-1 to TRBJ2-5; 7 bases map to TRBD1. The germline V gene encodes CDR1 SGHRS and CDR2 YFSETQ. The V segment lost 4 bases and the J segment 4 bases; nucleotides outside the gene matches: 13. CDR3 size: 16 residues. The DNA of the CDR3 is TGCGCCAGCAGCCCGGTGCGACAGGGTCTCGGAGAGACCCAGTACTTC. Amino acids: CASSPVRQGLGETQYF.

The chain recombines TRBV5-6 with TRBJ1-1, with D perhaps TRBD1 (5 bases). V gave up 0 bases and J gave up 5 bases, with 23 bases separating them. Germline CDR1 reads SGHDT; CDR2 reads YYEEEE. This CDR3 contains 18 residues. The CDR3 DNA follows: TGTGCCAGCAGCTTGGTCGGGGGACCCCGGTCCGGAGCGACTGAAGCTTTCTTT. Protein product: CASSLVGGPRSGATEAFF.

On this clonotype itself: Compared with germline, one end of the junction differs, possibly owing to a read error. The V and J genes are TRBV9 and TRBJ1-1; 9 bases match TRBD1. From germline, CDR1 is SGDLS and CDR2 YYNGEE. The CDR3 loop spans 12 amino acids. The DNA of the CDR3 is TGTGCCAGCAGCGTAGCGGGGACAGGGACCCACTTT. Translated: CASSVAGTGTHF.

This clonotype was counted only a few times. The chain is built from TRBV19 and TRBJ1-5; no firm D call. The CDR3 has 16 amino acids. Germline CDR1 and CDR2: LNHDA and SQIVND (reference sequence). Trimming shortened V by 3 bases and J by 1 base, and 13 bases separated the two germline ends. CDR3 nucleotides: TGTGCCAGTAGTATCTCATTCGGGGTAAGCAATCAGCCCCAGCATTTT. This codes for CASSISFGVSNQPQHF.

The chain joins TRBV7-9 to TRBJ2-2; D gene ambiguous. Germline loops: CDR1 SEHNR, CDR2 FQNEAQ (reference sequence). Trimming shortened V by 4 bases and J by 4 bases, and 13 bases separated the two germline ends. CDR3 length: 15 amino acids. The CDR3 DNA reads TGTGCCAGCAGCTCCTTTGGCCCGGGCACCGGGGAGCTGTTTTTT. This sequence encodes CASSSFGPGTGELFF.

This clonotype was observed a handful of times. Written as DNA, the CDR3 is TGCGCCAGCAGCTTTCAGGGGGCGTACACTGAAGCTTTCTTT. Its protein is CASSFQGAYTEAFF. V and J are TRBV5-1 and TRBJ1-1; 8 bases map to TRBD1. The CDR3 covers 14 residues. The V gene end was trimmed by 2 bases and the J gene end by 3 bases; junction bases not matched to a gene: 3. Per the germline V gene, CDR1 is SGHRS and CDR2 is YFSETQ.

This clonotype was counted between two and nine times. This rearrangement joins TRBV12-3 or TRBV12-4 to TRBJ1-6; 9 bases agree with TRBD1. V was pared by 4 bases and J by 8 bases, with 6 bases of the junction left unmatched. The CDR3 has 15 amino acids. The CDR3 DNA reads TGTGCCAGCAGTTCTCCCGGGACAGGGCATTCACCCCTCCACTTT. This codes for CASSSPGTGHSPLHF.

In this sample, this clonotype turned up a few times. The chain couples TRBV5-1 to TRBJ2-7, with a tentative D call TRBD2 (5 bases). The CDR3 is made up of 14 amino acids. Between the trimmed V and J ends, which lost 4 bases and 1 base, there was a span of 12 bases. Germline assignment: CDR1 SGHRS and CDR2 YFSETQ. Here the CDR3 reads CASSALEKSYEQYF. CDR3 sequence (DNA): TGCGCCAGCAGCGCACTAGAAAAGTCCTACGAGCAGTACTTC. Based on the CDR3 plus reference TRBV5-1 and TRBJ2-7, the full variable domain is KAGVTQTPRYLIKTRGQQVTLSCSPISGHRSVSWYQQTPGQGLQFLFEYFSETQRNKGNFPGRFSGRQFSNSRSEMNVSTLELGDSALYLCASSALEKSYEQYFGPGTRLTVT.

This sequence joins TRBV20-1 and TRBJ2-2; 8 bases match TRBD2. The CDR3 extends over 14 amino acids. Germline-derived CDR1 and CDR2 are DFQATT and SNEGSKA (reference sequence). After removal of 7 bases from V and 4 bases from J, the junction contained 8 bases not matched to a gene. The CDR3 is CSVGAGVVTGELFF. The CDR3 bases are TGCAGTGTTGGAGCGGGAGTGGTCACCGGGGAGCTGTTTTTT.

This clonotype was observed a handful of times. The chain employs TRBV6-1 and TRBJ1-4, with a possible D match to TRBD1 (5 bases). Germline-derived CDR1 and CDR2 are MNHNS and SASEGT. Trimming stripped 10 bases from V and 2 bases from J, with 20 bases between. The CDR3 extends over 16 amino acids. The CDR3, as DNA: TGTGCCACCCGCCACACAAGGGGAAAGACTAATGAAAAACTGTTTTTT. Translated, it gives CATRHTRGKTNEKLFF.

This chain uses TRBV7-8 with TRBJ2-7; D remains unclear. The CDR3 is made up of 15 amino acids. V lost 1 base to trimming and J lost 2 bases, with 12 bases between them. Germline lookup yields CDR1 SGHVS and CDR2 FQNEAQ. For the CDR3, the DNA is TGTGCCAGCAGCTTAGTTCCCCCGGAGACCTACGAGCAGTACTTC. It encodes CASSLVPPETYEQYF. The variable domain in full, with the rest retrieved from reference TRBV7-8 and TRBJ2-7, is GAGVSQSPRYKVAKRGQDVALRCDPISGHVSLFWYQQALGQGPEFLTYFQNEAQLDKSGLPSDRFFAERPEGSVSTLKIQRTQQEDSAVYLCASSLVPPETYEQYFGPGTRLTVT.

This clonotype was seen a handful of times. This sequence joins TRBV20-1 and TRBJ2-7; D call uncertain. The germline V gene encodes CDR1 DFQATT and CDR2 SNEGSKA (reference sequence). V lost 6 bases to trimming and J lost 7 bases, with 10 bases between them. This CDR3 is 10 amino acids long. The DNA for the CDR3 is TGCAGTGCCCAAATAGAGGAGCAGTACTTC. This translates into CSAQIEEQYF.

The J gene is TRBJ1-4, the V gene TRBV5-1; D uncertain. Trimming removed 0 bases at V and 0 bases at J, with 6 bases between. The CDR3 is 15 amino acids. The germline gives CDR1 SGHRS, CDR2 YFSETQ. The CDR3: CASSLEDATNEKLFF. The CDR3 DNA reads as TGCGCCAGCAGCTTGGAGGATGCAACTAATGAAAAACTGTTTTTT. The full variable domain, rest sourced from reference TRBV5-1 and TRBJ1-4, is KAGVTQTPRYLIKTRGQQVTLSCSPISGHRSVSWYQQTPGQGLQFLFEYFSETQRNKGNFPGRFSGRQFSNSRSEMNVSTLELGDSALYLCASSLEDATNEKLFFGSGTQLSVL.

This clonotype was detected many times. This chain joins TRBV15 and TRBJ1-5; 8 nucleotides line up with TRBD1. V lost 3 bases, J lost 3 bases, and 4 bases stayed unmatched. Germline V lookup: CDR1 LNHNV, CDR2 YYDKDF (reference sequence). This CDR3 contains 15 residues. CDR3 coding DNA: TGTGCCACCAGCAGCTGGACAGGGAACAATCAGCCCCAGCATTTT. Encoded protein: CATSSWTGNNQPQHF.

This chain uses TRBV5-1 with TRBJ2-7; D remains unclear. The ends were cut back, 0 bases at V and 2 bases at J, with 3 bases in the middle. The CDR3 is made up of 12 amino acids. Germline CDR1 SGHRS, CDR2 YFSETQ. CDR3 region: CASSLETYEQYF. Here the CDR3 DNA reads TGCGCCAGCAGCTTGGAGACCTACGAGCAGTACTTC.

This chain uses TRBV6-5 with TRBJ2-5; D is possibly TRBD1 (6 bases). Trimming took 2 bases from V and 5 from J, leaving 15 bases between them. This CDR3 is 15 amino acids long. CDR1 is MNHEY and CDR2 is SVGAGI in the germline V gene. The CDR3 DNA sequence: TGTGCCAGCAGTTACAGGGCGCAGGGGTGGGAGACCCAGTACTTC. Protein product: CASSYRAQGWETQYF.

V and J are TRBV5-1 and TRBJ2-3, with D perhaps matching TRBD2 (6 bases). The ends were cut back, 3 bases at V and 5 bases at J, with 10 bases in the middle. Germline V lookup: CDR1 SGHRS, CDR2 YFSETQ. The CDR3 covers 13 residues. The CDR3 DNA reads as TGCGCCAGCAGCTCAGGGACTCAAGATACGCAGTATTTT. Translating gives CASSSGTQDTQYF.

In this sample, this clonotype turned up many times. V usage is TRBV5-6 and J usage is TRBJ2-1; TRBD2 matches 9 bases. The CDR3 contains 16 residues. J gave up 0 bases and V 5 bases, and 6 bases lay outside the gene matches. Germline V CDR1 and CDR2: SGHDT, YYEEEE. The CDR3 reads CASSPLAGSSYNEQFF. The DNA for the CDR3 is TGTGCCAGCAGTCCCCTAGCGGGAAGCTCCTACAATGAGCAGTTCTTC.

The rearrangement joins TRBV12-3 or TRBV12-4 to TRBJ2-1; 7 bases are shared with TRBD1. The CDR3 totals 11 residues. Unmatched junction bases numbered 8, after V lost 6 bases and J lost 15 bases. CDR3 sequence reads: CASSPRQGGFF. CDR3 nucleotides: TGTGCCAGCAGCCCGAGACAGGGTGGGTTCTTC.

This clonotype was seen only once. The genes are TRBV2 and TRBJ2-7; no definite D call. The CDR3 is 11 amino acids. V lost 2 bases and J lost 5, with 4 bases in between. Germline CDR1 and CDR2: SNHLY and FYNNEI. CDR3 nucleotide sequence: TGTGCCAGCAGTGAACTAGACGAGCAGTACTTC. Translated, it gives CASSELDEQYF.

The J gene is TRBJ2-7, the V gene TRBV3-1, with 8 bases matching TRBD2. Germline V gene sequence: CDR1 LGHDT, CDR2 YNNKEL (reference sequence). Trimming at V came to 3 bases and at J to 2 bases, leaving 3 bases not matched to a gene. This CDR3 region has 14 residues. This CDR3 is CASSHAGGPYEQYF. The DNA for the CDR3 is TGTGCCAGCAGCCATGCGGGAGGACCCTACGAGCAGTACTTC.

Only a few counts were recorded for this clonotype. One end of the junction varies from germline; a read error may be responsible. The chain joins TRBV3-1 to TRBJ1-1, with D perhaps matching TRBD1 (6 bases). The CDR3 covers 15 residues. Germline loops: CDR1 LGHDT, CDR2 YNNKEL (reference sequence). CDR3 residues: CASSQGLTGQVKSAF. The CDR3 DNA reads TGTGCCAGCAGCCAAGGCCTAACAGGGCAAGTGAAGTCGGCCTTT. The variable domain in full, with the rest retrieved from reference TRBV3-1 and TRBJ1-1, is DTAVSQTPKYLVTQMGNDKSIKCEQNLGHDTMYWYKQDSKKFLKIMFSYNNKELIINETVPNRFSPKSPDKAHLNLHINSLELGDSAVYFCASSQGLTGQVKSAFGQGTRLTVV.

The chain combines TRBV7-2 with TRBJ2-5; D not certain. CDR3 length: 16 residues. Germline lookup yields CDR1 SGHTA and CDR2 FQGNSA. V lost 5 bases to trimming and J lost 0 bases, with 16 bases between them. CDR3 nucleotides: TGTGCCAGCAGCACCGCCCGTATGGCCAACCAAGAGACCCAGTACTTC. This codes for CASSTARMANQETQYF.

Only a few counts were recorded for this clonotype. The genes are TRBV7-2 and TRBJ2-4; D remains unclear. Trimming shortened V by 5 bases and J by 11 bases, and 13 bases separated the two germline ends. CDR1 SGHTA and CDR2 FQGNSA come from the germline V gene. CDR3 size: 12 residues. CDR3 DNA: TGTGCCAGCAGCCAGGCCTTTTCAGTTCAGTACTTC. Amino acids: CASSQAFSVQYF.

This rearrangement joins TRBV20-1 to TRBJ2-3; perhaps TRBD1 as D (5 bases). CDR3 length: 14 amino acids. The V gene lost 3 bases and the J gene lost 4 bases, with 14 bases spanning the gap. Germline V lookup: CDR1 DFQATT, CDR2 SNEGSKA (reference sequence). CDR3 loop: CSARGLVGADTQYF. The CDR3 DNA reads TGCAGTGCTAGGGGGCTAGTCGGCGCAGATACGCAGTATTTT.

This chain connects TRBV29-1 to TRBJ2-1; D is ambiguous. V lost 5 bases and J lost 8, with 19 bases in between. Germline values: CDR1 SQVTM, CDR2 ANQGSEA. The CDR3 is 14 amino acids. In DNA, the CDR3 is TGCAGCGTTACATCTCCTTATGGTGGGGATGAGCAGTTCTTC. Translating it yields CSVTSPYGGDEQFF.

The V and J genes are TRBV11-1 and TRBJ2-2; 8 bases fit TRBD1. The CDR3 contains 19 residues. The ends lost 5 bases at V and 4 bases at J; junction bases unmatched: 18. CDR1 SGHAT and CDR2 FQDESV come from the germline V gene (reference sequence). CDR3 coding DNA: TGTGCCAGCAGCACCCTCCCGGGGTCGACAGGGGTTCGCACCGGGGAGCTGTTTTTT. This gives the protein CASSTLPGSTGVRTGELFF.